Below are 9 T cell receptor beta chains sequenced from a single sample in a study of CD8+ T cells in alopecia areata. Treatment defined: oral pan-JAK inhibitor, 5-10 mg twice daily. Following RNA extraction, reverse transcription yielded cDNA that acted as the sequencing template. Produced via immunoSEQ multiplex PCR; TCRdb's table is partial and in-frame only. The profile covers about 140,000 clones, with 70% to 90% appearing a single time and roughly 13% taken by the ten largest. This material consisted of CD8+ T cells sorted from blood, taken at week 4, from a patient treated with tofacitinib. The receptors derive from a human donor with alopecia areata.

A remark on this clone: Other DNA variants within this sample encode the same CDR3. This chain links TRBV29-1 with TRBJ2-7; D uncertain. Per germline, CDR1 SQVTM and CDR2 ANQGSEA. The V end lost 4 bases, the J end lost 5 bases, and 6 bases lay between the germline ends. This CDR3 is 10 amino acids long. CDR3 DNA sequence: TGCAGCGTTGGAGGAAACGAGCAGTACTTC. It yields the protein CSVGGNEQYF.

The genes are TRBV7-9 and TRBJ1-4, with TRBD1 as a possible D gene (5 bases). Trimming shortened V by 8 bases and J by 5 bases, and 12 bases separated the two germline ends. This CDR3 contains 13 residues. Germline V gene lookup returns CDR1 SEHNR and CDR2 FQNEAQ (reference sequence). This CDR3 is CASEGQENEKLFF. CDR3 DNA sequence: TGTGCCAGCGAAGGACAAGAAAATGAAAAACTGTTTTTT.

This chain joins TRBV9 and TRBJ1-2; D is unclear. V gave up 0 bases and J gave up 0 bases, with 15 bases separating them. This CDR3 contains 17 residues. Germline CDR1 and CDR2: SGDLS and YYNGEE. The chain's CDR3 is CASSVGTDLIPNYGYTF. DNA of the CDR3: TGTGCCAGCAGCGTAGGGACCGATCTAATCCCTAACTATGGCTACACCTTC.

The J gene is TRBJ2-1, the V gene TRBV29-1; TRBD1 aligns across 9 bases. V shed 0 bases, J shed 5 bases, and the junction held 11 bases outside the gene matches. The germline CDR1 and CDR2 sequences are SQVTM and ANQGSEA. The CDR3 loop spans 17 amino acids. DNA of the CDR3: TGCAGCGTTGAAGACGGGACAGGGTATTTTCGAGACAATGAGCAGTTCTTC. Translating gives CSVEDGTGYFRDNEQFF.

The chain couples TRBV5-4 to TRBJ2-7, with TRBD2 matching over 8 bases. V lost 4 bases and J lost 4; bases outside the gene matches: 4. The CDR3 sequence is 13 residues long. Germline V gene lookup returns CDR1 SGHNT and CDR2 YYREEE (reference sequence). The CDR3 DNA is TGTGCCAGCAGCCCAAGCGGGAGTTACGAGCAGTACTTC. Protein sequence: CASSPSGSYEQYF. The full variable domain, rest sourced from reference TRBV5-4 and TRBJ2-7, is ETGVTQSPTHLIKTRGQQVTLRCSSQSGHNTVSWYQQALGQGPQFIFQYYREEENGRGNFPPRFSGLQFPNYSSELNVNALELDDSALYLCASSPSGSYEQYFGPGTRLTVT.

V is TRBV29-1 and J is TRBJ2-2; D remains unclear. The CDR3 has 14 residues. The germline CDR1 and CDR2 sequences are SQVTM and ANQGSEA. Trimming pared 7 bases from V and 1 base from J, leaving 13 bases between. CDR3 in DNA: TGCAGCGCCTTAGATGCGGTGAACACCGGGGAGCTGTTTTTT. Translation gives CSALDAVNTGELFF.

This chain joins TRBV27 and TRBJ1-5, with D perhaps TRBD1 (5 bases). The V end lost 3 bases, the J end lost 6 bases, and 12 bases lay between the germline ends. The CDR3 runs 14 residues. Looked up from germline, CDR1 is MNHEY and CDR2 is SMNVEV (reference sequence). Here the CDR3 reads CASSLGPRSQPQHF. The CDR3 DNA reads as TGTGCCAGCAGTTTGGGGCCAAGAAGTCAGCCCCAGCATTTT.

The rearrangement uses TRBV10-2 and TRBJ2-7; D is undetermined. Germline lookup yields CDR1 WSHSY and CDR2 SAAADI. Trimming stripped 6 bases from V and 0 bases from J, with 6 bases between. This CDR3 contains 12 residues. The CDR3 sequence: CASSHDSYEQYF. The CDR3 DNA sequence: TGCGCCAGCAGCCACGACTCCTACGAGCAGTACTTC.

The CDR3 protein is CASSYDQGNEQYF. DNA for the CDR3: TGTGCCAGCAGCTACGATCAGGGGAACGAGCAGTACTTC. This chain links TRBV7-8 with TRBJ2-7; possibly TRBD1 for D (6 bases). The germline V gene has CDR1 SGHVS and CDR2 FQNEAQ. Trimming shortened V by 4 bases and J by 5 bases, and 12 bases separated the two germline ends. The CDR3 is 13 residues long.